These 12 T cell receptor beta chains came from one sample sequenced in a study of CD8+ T cells in alopecia areata. cDNA serving as the sequencing template came from extracted, reverse transcribed RNA. Sequencing was performed with immunoSEQ multiplex PCR; in TCRdb, only in-frame clones are kept and a portion is missing. The data show under 350,000 clones, none appearing only once, with 1.2% held by the ten largest. CD4, CD8alpha, NKG2D, NKG2ACE and other markers guided sorting of pooled cutaneous lymph node cells. Sample: CD4+ T cells sorted from a lymph node. The receptors here all came from a C3H/HeJ mouse with alopecia areata. MHC haplotype of the mouse line: H2-k.

This clone was seen only a few times. Gene names denote mouse genes. The read falls 4 residues short of the CDR3 end, and the missing part is taken from the germline J gene. V gene TRBV17 combines with J gene TRBJ2-3; 8 bases match TRBD2. The CDR3 extends over 15 amino acids. Germline CDR1 reads MNHDT; CDR2 reads YYDKIL. V shed 2 bases and J 3 bases; nucleotides not matched to a gene: 4. The CDR3 is CASSRILGAAETLYF. The DNA read from the CDR3 is TGTGCTAGCAGTAGAATACTGGGGGCGGCAGAA.

This clone has more than one count but fewer than ten. Gene names follow the mouse nomenclature. The CDR3 goes on 4 residues after the read ends, and that part is filled in from the germline J gene. This chain connects TRBV13-1 to TRBJ2-3, with 10 bases identical to TRBD2. V lost 4 bases to trimming and J lost 1 base; unmatched junction nucleotides: 3. Germline V gene data show CDR1 as NSHNY and CDR2 as SYGAGN. The CDR3 is made up of 15 amino acids. The sequenced part of the CDR3 DNA is TGTGCCAGCAGTCTGGGGGGGCCGGGTGCAGAA. Translation: CASSLGGPGAE. The complete CDR3 sequence is CASSLGGPGAETLYF.

For this clone: Gene names are mouse gene names. The CDR3 end is not reached by the read, which stops 3 residues before it; the germline J gene fills it in. The V gene is TRBV5, the J gene TRBJ1-6; D call uncertain. TRBJ1-6 is classed as an ORF, of uncertain function. The ends were cut back, 0 bases at V and 3 bases at J, with 6 bases in the middle. The V gene's germline CDR1 is LGHNA and CDR2 YNLKQL (reference sequence). CDR3 length: 15 amino acids. CDR3 amino acids: CASSQETVYNSPLYF. CDR3 bases read: TGTGCCAGCAGCCAAGAAACAGTCTATAATTCGCCC.

This clone was recorded a few times. The listed genes are named as in mouse. Coverage ceases 4 residues before the CDR3 finishes, and the germline J gene fills in the end. V is TRBV1 and J is TRBJ2-4; 11 bases are shared with TRBD2. The CDR3 is 17 residues long. Losses at the gene ends were 5 bases for V and 0 bases for J; bases not matched to a gene: 7. Germline V CDR1 and CDR2: NSQYPW, LRSPGD (reference sequence). Partial CDR3 DNA: TGCACCTGCAGTACCCCCGACTGGGGGGGGAGTCAAAAC. Translation gives CTCSTPDWGGSQN. The CDR3 in its entirety is CTCSTPDWGGSQNTLYF.

With regard to this clone: Mouse gene names apply. The read comes to an end 4 residues before the CDR3 does, leaving the germline J gene to fill in the end. This chain connects TRBV5 to TRBJ2-7, with 8 bases matching TRBD2. Germline assignment: CDR1 LGHNA and CDR2 YNLKQL (reference sequence). V lost 2 bases to trimming and J lost 3 bases; unmatched junction nucleotides: 6. The CDR3 loop spans 15 amino acids. The covered CDR3 bases are TGTGCCAGCAGCCAAACAAACTGGGGGTACTAT. Protein sequence: CASSQTNWGYY. The entire CDR3 sequence reads CASSQTNWGYYEQYF.

Notes on this clone: The gene names here belong to mouse. The CDR3 end lies 4 residues beyond the end of the read and is filled in from the germline J gene. V is TRBV13-1 and J is TRBJ2-2; 7 bases line up with TRBD1. The CDR3 has 15 amino acids. CDR1 is NSHNY and CDR2 is SYGAGN in the germline V gene. Trimming removed 5 bases from V and 0 bases from J; junction bases left unmatched: 4. The CDR3 protein is CASRGDSTNTGQLYF. The CDR3 bases that were read are TGTGCCAGCAGGGGGGACAGTACAAACACCGGG.

This clone appeared a few times. The genes are named according to mouse. The DNA ends 4 residues before the CDR3 does, and the rest of the CDR3 is filled in from the germline J gene. J is TRBJ1-2 and V is TRBV5; 10 bases fit TRBD1. The ends lost 5 bases at V and 4 bases at J; junction bases unmatched: 4. Germline V gives CDR1 LGHNA, CDR2 YNLKQL (reference sequence). There are 14 residues in the CDR3. The CDR3 DNA, read in part, is TGTGCCAGCAGCGAGACAGGGGGCGGCTCC. Residues: CASSETGGGS. The CDR3 in its entirety is CASSETGGGSDYTF.

Only a few counts were recorded for this clone. Gene and germline names: mouse. The CDR3 extends 3 residues past the end of the read, so its final part is completed from the germline J gene. The chain carries TRBV5 and TRBJ1-6, with D possibly being TRBD1 (5 bases). TRBJ1-6 has ORF status, its function being uncertain. This CDR3 is built from 16 residues. V lost 0 bases and J lost 4, with 10 bases in between. The germline V gene has CDR1 LGHNA and CDR2 YNLKQL (reference sequence). The CDR3: CASSQDPAGYNSPLYF. The covered CDR3 bases are TGTGCCAGCAGCCAAGATCCGGCAGGGTATAATTCGCCC.

This clone was observed a handful of times. Each gene name is a mouse one. The CDR3 end lies 4 residues beyond the end of the read and is filled in from the germline J gene. This chain connects TRBV14 to TRBJ2-1, with 9 positions matching TRBD2. V shed 5 bases, J shed 1 base, and the junction held 7 bases outside the gene matches. The CDR3 has 16 residues. Germline assignment: CDR1 SGHDT and CDR2 FRDEAV. The CDR3 reads CASSRRDWENYAEQFF. The DNA read from the CDR3 is TGTGCCAGCAGCCGCCGGGACTGGGAAAACTATGCT.

In this sample, this clone turned up a few times. A clone one base away is much larger, so this may be a read error. Gene names denote mouse genes. Read data end 4 residues before the CDR3 end; the end is taken from the germline J gene. Other DNA sequences in this sample translate to the same CDR3. The chain links TRBV13-1 to TRBJ2-3; TRBD1 is a possible D gene (6 bases). The CDR3 is 15 amino acids. Germline assignment: CDR1 NSHNY and CDR2 SYGAGN. Trimming shortened V by 0 bases and J by 0 bases, and 8 bases separated the two germline ends. This CDR3 reads CASSDARGSAETLYF. The sequenced part of the CDR3 DNA is TGTGCCAGCAGTGATGCTAGGGGGAGTGCAGAA.

This clone was seen only a few times. The gene names given are mouse names. The read stops 4 residues short of the end of the CDR3; the missing end is completed from the germline J gene. The rearrangement joins TRBV13-1 to TRBJ2-7; 8 bases line up with TRBD2. Trimming at V came to 3 bases and at J to 0 bases, leaving 5 bases not matched to a gene. Germline-derived CDR1 and CDR2 are NSHNY and SYGAGN. This CDR3 is built from 15 residues. CDR3 bases read: TGTGCCAGCAGTGCCTCTGGGGGGCTCTCCTAT. Amino acid sequence: CASSASGGLSY. The complete CDR3 protein is CASSASGGLSYEQYF.

Comments on this clone: Genes here carry mouse names. The read comes to an end 4 residues before the CDR3 does, leaving the germline J gene to fill in the end. This chain links TRBV31 with TRBJ2-2; TRBD2 matches 11 bases. This CDR3 has 17 residues. Germline CDR1 GKSSPN, CDR2 SITVG. The J segment lost 4 bases and the V segment lost 2 bases, leaving 9 bases of the junction unmatched. The CDR3 bases that were read are TGTGCCTGGAGTGGCCTTCCGGGACTGGGGGTCACCGGG. This gives the protein CAWSGLPGLGVTG. The full CDR3 sequence reads CAWSGLPGLGVTGQLYF.